This T cell receptor (beta chain) stems from a study of T cells in Graves' hyperthyroidism and ophthalmopathy. The germline V and J ends were trimmed by 4 bases and 0 bases, with 7 bases remaining between them. The CDR3 has 14 amino acids. Germline CDR1 SGDLS, CDR2 YYNGEE. This clonotype was found a few times. Lactation, pregnancy, other autoimmune disease or uncontrolled infection excluded patients. Clinical symptoms, serum thyroxine and TRAb, thyroid ultrasound and orbital computed tomography together formed the diagnostic basis. The PBMCs were sourced from fresh peripheral blood (10 ml). Researchers took RNA transcripts and amplified the TCR beta CDR3 regions from them. RT-PCR in the first round (using the HTBI primer set) targeted the TCR CDR3. TCRdb passed the multiplex PCR reads through MiXCR, listing each CDR3 protein once. Of over 700,000 distinct CDR3 sequences in the sample, roughly 37% were seen once.

Input material: blood. The rearrangement joins TRBV9 to TRBJ2-2; D gene unclear. This sequence was found in a man aged 18 to 29 with Graves' hyperthyroidism. The CDR3, as DNA: TGTGCCAGCAGCCGCGTTGCGAACACCGGGGAGCTGTTTTTT. It specifies CASSRVANTGELFF.